Listed below are T cell receptor beta chains from one sample, sequenced in a study of identical twins. Each CDR3 protein is one row after TCRdb ran MiXCR on the 5' RACE reads. The sample has about 810,000 distinct CDR3 sequences, about 12% seen once. These sequences were also reported in another study, on yellow fever vaccine responses in identical twins.

Source material: PBMCs. The receptors stem from a woman aged 18-30 years in good health. The CDR3 runs from the conserved cysteine through the conserved F or W. D genes are given only for firm matches. Clone sizes are given selectively: once, few, many, or a class where the clone is expanded.

>TRBV28|TRBJ2-3|-|-
TGTGCCAGCAGTTCCGGGATGTACACAGATACGAAGTATTTT
CASSSGMYTDTKYF
>TRBV4-3|TRBJ2-2|once|TRBD2
TGCGCCAGCAGCCAAGAAGCTAGCGGGATCAACACCGGGGAGCTGTTTTTT
CASSQEASGINTGELFF
>TRBV10-2|TRBJ2-1|few|-
TGCGCCAGCAGACACGACTCGAATGAGCAGTTCTTC
CASRHDSNEQFF
>TRBV20-1|TRBJ2-2|few|-
TGCAGTGCTAAGGACTCCCGGGGGGCAAACACCGGGGAGCTGTTTTTT
CSAKDSRGANTGELFF
>TRBV7-8|TRBJ2-4|few|TRBD2
TGTGCCAGCAGCTCAGAAAGACTAGCGGAGAGAGCCAAAAACATTCAGTACTTC
CASSSERLAERAKNIQYF
>TRBV20-1|TRBJ2-1|few|TRBD2
TGCAGTGCTAAGCCGGGGAGCGGGAGTTACGGTGAGCAGTTCTTC
CSAKPGSGSYGEQFF
>TRBV4-2|TRBJ2-2|-|TRBD2
TGTGCCAGCAGCCGAATCAGACTAGCGGGAGGACAGAACACCGGGGAGCTGTTTTTT
CASSRIRLAGGQNTGELFF
>TRBV7-9|TRBJ1-1|many|TRBD1
TGTGCCAGCAGGGGAGGGACAGAGAACACTGAAGCTTTCTTT
CASRGGTENTEAFF
>TRBV10-3|TRBJ1-1|many|TRBD1
TGTGCCATCAGTTATCCCATTAGACAGGGAAGAACTGAAGCTTTCTTT
CAISYPIRQGRTEAFF
>TRBV25-1|TRBJ2-4|-|-
TGTGCCAGCAGTGAATTGGATGGGCTAGCCAAAAACATTCAGTACTTC
CASSELDGLAKNIQYF
>TRBV7-9|TRBJ2-7|few|TRBD1
TGTGCCAGCAGCCCCACTATTGACAGGGCCCGCGAGCAGTACTTC
CASSPTIDRAREQYF
>TRBV20-1|TRBJ1-2|many|-
TGCAGTGCGTTGACCGAAGCCTATGGCTACACCTTC
CSALTEAYGYTF
>TRBV7-8|TRBJ2-3|-|-
TGTGCCAGCCGGCAGGGGTTCGATACGCAGTATTTT
CASRQGFDTQYF
>TRBV3-1|TRBJ1-2|-|-
TGTGCCAGCAGCCAAGAATCGGGTAGTGGCTACACCTTC
CASSQESGSGYTF
>TRBV12-5|TRBJ2-1|-|TRBD2
TGTGCTAGTGGTGCCCGACTAGCGGGAGTCAATGAGCAGTTCTTC
CASGARLAGVNEQFF
>TRBV7-9|TRBJ1-6|many|-
TGTGCCAGCAGCCTCCTAGGGGAACCCCTCCACTTT
CASSLLGEPLHF
>TRBV11-2|TRBJ1-1|few|-
TGTGCCAGCAGCTTAGTACCGGGGATGGTCACTGAAGCTTTCTTT
CASSLVPGMVTEAFF
>TRBV20-1|TRBJ2-1|-|-
TGCTGTGCTAGAGATTTGGTACTAGATTCCTACAATGAGCAGTTCTTC
CCARDLVLDSYNEQFF
>TRBV5-1|TRBJ2-5|few|-
TGCGCCAGCAGCACAATGGGACGGAGTATCCAAGAGACCCAGTACTTC
CASSTMGRSIQETQYF
>TRBV6-1|TRBJ2-5|few|TRBD2
TGTGCCAGCATGGGGCTAGCGGGGGCCGGGGGGCAGTACTTC
CASMGLAGAGGQYF
>TRBV6-1|TRBJ2-7|-|TRBD2
TGTGCCAGCAGTGAAACCGGGGAGAGCGGGAGCTACGAGCAGTACTTC
CASSETGESGSYEQYF
>TRBV20-1|TRBJ1-2|few|-
TGCAGTGCCTCCTACCCTACAGGGAATGGCGGCTACACCTTC
CSASYPTGNGGYTF
>TRBV6-1|TRBJ2-5|-|TRBD1
TGTGCCAGCAGGATAACAGGGGGAGAAGAGACCCAGTACTTC
CASRITGGEETQYF
>TRBV12-3/TRBV12-4|TRBJ1-5|-|TRBD1
TGTGCCAGCAGCCCGACAGGGGGCGTAAATCAGCCCCAGCATTTT
CASSPTGGVNQPQHF
>TRBV29-1|TRBJ2-5|few|-
TGCAGCGTTGTCCGCCAGGCGGGAGAGACCCAGTACTTC
CSVVRQAGETQYF
>TRBV7-9|TRBJ1-2|few|TRBD1
TGTGCCAGCAGCCGAACCGGGACAGGGGGTAGCTATGGCTACACCTTC
CASSRTGTGGSYGYTF
>TRBV28|TRBJ2-1|few|-
TGTGCCAGCAGTCCTCTCGGTGGGGAGCAGTTCTTC
CASSPLGGEQFF
>TRBV11-2|TRBJ2-1|few|-
TGTGCCAGCAGCCAGCGGGCCCAGCGGTGGGAGAGTAGGTACAATGAGCAGTTCTTC
CASSQRAQRWESRYNEQFF
>TRBV5-1|TRBJ2-7|-|TRBD2
TGCGCCAGCAGCTTGGGAGTTAGCGGGAGCCCCAACGGTGACTCTTACGAGCAGTACTTC
CASSLGVSGSPNGDSYEQYF
>TRBV12-3/TRBV12-4|TRBJ1-1|many|-
TGTGCCAGCAGCCCCGGGACGGCGAACACTGAAGCTTTCTTT
CASSPGTANTEAFF
>TRBV7-9|TRBJ2-3|-|-
TGTGCCAGCATGACGAGTAGCGTCGGGGGCACAGATACGCAGTATTTT
CASMTSSVGGTDTQYF
>TRBV20-1|TRBJ1-2|-|-
TGCAGTGCTAGAGATCCACATCCTCCCTTCTATGGCTACACCTTC
CSARDPHPPFYGYTF
>TRBV27|TRBJ2-1|-|-
TGTGCCAGCAGTTTATTCCAGCGATCCTACAATGAGCAGTTCTTC
CASSLFQRSYNEQFF
>TRBV4-2|TRBJ2-1|-|-
TGTGCCAGCAGCCAAGAAGGGTTACTTCTCCTCAATGAGCAGTTCTTC
CASSQEGLLLLNEQFF
>TRBV15|TRBJ2-1|-|TRBD2
TGTGCCACCAGCAAACAGACTAGCGGACCCTACAATGAGCAGTTCTTC
CATSKQTSGPYNEQFF
>TRBV10-2|TRBJ2-7|-|-
TGCGCCAGCAGTGAGTCTCTAGGAGGCGCGGGGGCGTACTACGAGCAGTACTTC
CASSESLGGAGAYYEQYF
>TRBV9|TRBJ2-5|-|TRBD1
TGTGCCAGCAGCGTATCAGGGGGCGCGGAGACCCAGTACTTC
CASSVSGGAETQYF
>TRBV10-3|TRBJ2-3|few|-
TGTGCCATCAGTGCCCCAGGCAACACAGATACGCAGTATTTT
CAISAPGNTDTQYF
>TRBV12-3/TRBV12-4|TRBJ2-7|many|-
TGTGCCAGCAGTTTATTTGGGGGTCTCGACGAGCAGTACTTC
CASSLFGGLDEQYF
>TRBV5-1|TRBJ2-1|few|TRBD2
TGCGCCAGCAGCGAGGAGGGACTAGCTAACAATGAGCAGTTCTTC
CASSEEGLANNEQFF
>TRBV2|TRBJ2-1|many|-
TGTGCCAGCACCTTCTATATGGGCCATGAGCAGTTCTTC
CASTFYMGHEQFF
>TRBV6-6|TRBJ2-2|few|-
TGTGCCAGCAGTTACTCGACGGCCGGGGAGCTGTTTTTT
CASSYSTAGELFF
>TRBV3-1|TRBJ2-1|-|-
TGTGCCACCTCTCGGGCAGGGGCAGGACACAATGAGCAGTTCTTC
CATSRAGAGHNEQFF
>TRBV18|TRBJ2-1|-|TRBD2
TGTGCCAGCTCACCAATGGGGGGGAATTACAATGAGCAGTTCTTC
CASSPMGGNYNEQFF
>TRBV15|TRBJ1-5|many|-
TGTGCCACCAGCAGAGATAGTTCTCAGCCCCAGCATTTT
CATSRDSSQPQHF
>TRBV7-2|TRBJ2-2|-|TRBD2
TGTGCCAGCAGCTTACCCGGACTAGCGGGGAGCACCGGGGAGCTGTTTTTT
CASSLPGLAGSTGELFF
>TRBV6-5|TRBJ1-2|-|-
TGTGCCAGCAGTTCTCCGGGACTGAACTATGGCTACACCTTC
CASSSPGLNYGYTF